One and the same sample provided the 2 T cell receptor beta chains below, sequenced in a study of PD-L1 blockade in urothelial cancer. Sequencing used immunoSEQ multiplex PCR; TCRdb keeps in-frame clones, though not all of them. The top ten clones hold less than 8.5% of a sample with around 71,000 clones, around four fifths of them seen once. As for time point: pretreatment peripheral blood. Sequenced material: PBMCs, taken around atezolizumab (anti-PD-L1) treatment. The receptors stem from a man aged 35-49 years with urothelial cancer.

V gene TRBV7-8 combines with J gene TRBJ2-1, with 7 nucleotides matching TRBD1. With 7 bases clipped from V and 9 bases from J, the junction kept 3 bases outside the gene matches. The length of the CDR3 is 11 residues. Germline V gene lookup returns CDR1 SGHVS and CDR2 FQNEAQ. CDR3 protein: CASIQGREQFF. The CDR3 DNA reads TGTGCCAGCATACAGGGGCGTGAGCAGTTCTTC.

This clone was counted once. The V and J genes are TRBV6-5 and TRBJ1-1; the D is unclear. CDR3 length: 14 amino acids. Trimming pared 1 base from V and 0 bases from J, leaving 6 bases between. Germline V gene data show CDR1 as MNHEY and CDR2 as SVGAGI. CDR3 amino acids: CASSYLAVNTEAFF. CDR3 nucleotide sequence: TGTGCCAGCAGTTACTTGGCAGTGAACACTGAAGCTTTCTTT.